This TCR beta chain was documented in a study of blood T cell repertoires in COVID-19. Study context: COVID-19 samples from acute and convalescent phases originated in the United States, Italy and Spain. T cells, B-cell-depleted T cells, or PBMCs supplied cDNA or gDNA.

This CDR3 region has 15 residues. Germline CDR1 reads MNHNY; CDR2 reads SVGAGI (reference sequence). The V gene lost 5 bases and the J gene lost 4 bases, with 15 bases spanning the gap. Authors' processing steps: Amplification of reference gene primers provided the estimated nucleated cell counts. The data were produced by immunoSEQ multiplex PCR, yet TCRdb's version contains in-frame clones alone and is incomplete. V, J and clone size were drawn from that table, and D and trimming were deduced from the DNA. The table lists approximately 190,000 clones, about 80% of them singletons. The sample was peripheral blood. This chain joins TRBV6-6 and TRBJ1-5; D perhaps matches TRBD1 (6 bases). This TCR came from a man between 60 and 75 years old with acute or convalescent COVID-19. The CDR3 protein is CASSLSGRGNQPQHF. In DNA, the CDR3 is TGTGCCAGCAGTCTCTCGGGGAGGGGGAATCAGCCCCAGCATTTT.